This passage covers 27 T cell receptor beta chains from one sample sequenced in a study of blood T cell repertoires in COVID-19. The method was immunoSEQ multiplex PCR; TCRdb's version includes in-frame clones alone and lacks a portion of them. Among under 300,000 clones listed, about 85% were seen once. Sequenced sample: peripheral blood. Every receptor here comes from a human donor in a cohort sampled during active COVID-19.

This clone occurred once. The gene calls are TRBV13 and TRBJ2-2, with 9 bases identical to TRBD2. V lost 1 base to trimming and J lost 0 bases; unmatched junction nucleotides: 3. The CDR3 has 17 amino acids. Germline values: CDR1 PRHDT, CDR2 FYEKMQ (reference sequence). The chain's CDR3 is CASSLASGRTNTGELFF. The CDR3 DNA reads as TGTGCCAGCAGCTTAGCGAGCGGGAGGACGAACACCGGGGAGCTGTTTTTT.

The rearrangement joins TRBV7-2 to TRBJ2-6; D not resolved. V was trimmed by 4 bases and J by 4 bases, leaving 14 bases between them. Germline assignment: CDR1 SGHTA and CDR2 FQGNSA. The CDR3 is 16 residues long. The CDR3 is CASSWQATLGANVLTF. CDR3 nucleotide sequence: TGTGCCAGCAGCTGGCAGGCAACATTAGGGGCCAACGTCCTGACTTTC.

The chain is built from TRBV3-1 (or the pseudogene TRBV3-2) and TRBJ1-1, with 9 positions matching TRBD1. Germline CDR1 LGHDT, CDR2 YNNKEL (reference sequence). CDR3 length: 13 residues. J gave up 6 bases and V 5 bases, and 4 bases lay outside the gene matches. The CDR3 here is CASSGDREAEAFF. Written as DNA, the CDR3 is TGTGCCAGCAGCGGGGACAGGGAGGCTGAAGCTTTCTTT.

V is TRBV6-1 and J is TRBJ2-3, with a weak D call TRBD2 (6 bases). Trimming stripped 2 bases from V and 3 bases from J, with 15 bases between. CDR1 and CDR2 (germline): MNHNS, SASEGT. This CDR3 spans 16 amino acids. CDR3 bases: TGTGCCAGCAGTGAATTCGGGAGCGGGCCGACAGATACGCAGTATTTT. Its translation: CASSEFGSGPTDTQYF.

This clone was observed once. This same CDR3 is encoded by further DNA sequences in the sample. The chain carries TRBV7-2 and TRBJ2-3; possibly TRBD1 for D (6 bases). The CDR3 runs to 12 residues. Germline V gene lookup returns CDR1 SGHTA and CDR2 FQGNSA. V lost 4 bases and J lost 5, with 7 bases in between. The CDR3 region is CASSSGVDTQYF. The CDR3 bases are TGTGCCAGCAGCTCAGGGGTAGATACGCAGTATTTT.

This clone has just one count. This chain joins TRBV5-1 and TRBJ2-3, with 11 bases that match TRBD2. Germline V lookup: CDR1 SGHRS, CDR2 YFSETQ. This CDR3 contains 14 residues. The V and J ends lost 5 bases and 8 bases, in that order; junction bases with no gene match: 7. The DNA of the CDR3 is TGCGCCAGCAGAGAGACTAGCGGGATATCTACGCAGTATTTT. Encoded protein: CASRETSGISTQYF.

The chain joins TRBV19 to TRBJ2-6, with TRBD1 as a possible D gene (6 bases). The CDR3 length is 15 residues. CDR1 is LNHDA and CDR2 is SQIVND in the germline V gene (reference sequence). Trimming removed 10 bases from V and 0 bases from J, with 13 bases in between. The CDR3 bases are TGTGCCACGACCGGACAGAACTCTGGGGCCAACGTCCTGACTTTC. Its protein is CATTGQNSGANVLTF.

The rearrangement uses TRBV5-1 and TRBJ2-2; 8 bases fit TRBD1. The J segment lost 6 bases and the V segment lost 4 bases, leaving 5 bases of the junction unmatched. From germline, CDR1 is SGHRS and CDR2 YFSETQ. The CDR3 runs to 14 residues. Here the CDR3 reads CASSEQGVPGELFF. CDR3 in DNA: TGCGCCAGCAGCGAACAGGGGGTCCCCGGGGAGCTGTTTTTT.

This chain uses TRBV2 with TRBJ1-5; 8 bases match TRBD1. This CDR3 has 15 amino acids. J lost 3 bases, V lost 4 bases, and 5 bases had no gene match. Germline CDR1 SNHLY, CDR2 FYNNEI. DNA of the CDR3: TGTGCCAGCAGTGCGGACAGGGTGTACAATCAGCCCCAGCATTTT. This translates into CASSADRVYNQPQHF.

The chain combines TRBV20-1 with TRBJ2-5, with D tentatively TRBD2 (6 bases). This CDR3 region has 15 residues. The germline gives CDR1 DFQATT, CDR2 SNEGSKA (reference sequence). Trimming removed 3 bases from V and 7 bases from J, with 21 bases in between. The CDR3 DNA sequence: TGCAGTGCTAGTTCGTCTTCGCAGCGGGCGGGGACCCAGTACTTC. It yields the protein CSASSSSQRAGTQYF.

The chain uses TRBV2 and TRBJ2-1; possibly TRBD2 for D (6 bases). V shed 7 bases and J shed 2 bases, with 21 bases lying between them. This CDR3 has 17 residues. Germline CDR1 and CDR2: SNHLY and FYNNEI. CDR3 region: CASKVAAGGGTYNEQFF. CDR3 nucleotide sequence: TGTGCCAGCAAAGTGGCTGCGGGCGGCGGGACCTACAATGAGCAGTTCTTC.

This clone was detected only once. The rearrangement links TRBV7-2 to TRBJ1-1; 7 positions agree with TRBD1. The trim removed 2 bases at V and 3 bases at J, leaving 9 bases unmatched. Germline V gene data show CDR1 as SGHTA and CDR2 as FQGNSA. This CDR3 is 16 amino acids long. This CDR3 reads CASSLLLSGQYTEAFF. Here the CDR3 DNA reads TGTGCCAGCAGCTTACTACTTTCGGGACAGTACACTGAAGCTTTCTTT.

The chain's CDR3 is CASSLSKSYEQYF. CDR3 nucleotide sequence: TGCGCCAGCAGCTTGTCCAAATCCTACGAGCAGTACTTC. This chain uses TRBV5-1 with TRBJ2-7, with D uncertain. V lost 1 base and J 1 base, leaving 6 bases between the germline ends. This CDR3 spans 13 amino acids. CDR1 is SGHRS, CDR2 YFSETQ, per germline. Together with reference TRBV5-1 and TRBJ2-7, the CDR3 gives the full variable domain: KAGVTQTPRYLIKTRGQQVTLSCSPISGHRSVSWYQQTPGQGLQFLFEYFSETQRNKGNFPGRFSGRQFSNSRSEMNVSTLELGDSALYLCASSLSKSYEQYFGPGTRLTVT.

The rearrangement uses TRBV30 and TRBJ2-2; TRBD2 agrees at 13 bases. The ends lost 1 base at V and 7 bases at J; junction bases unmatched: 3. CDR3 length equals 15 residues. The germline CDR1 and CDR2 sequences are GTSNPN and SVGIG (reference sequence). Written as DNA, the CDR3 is TGTGCCTGGAGTGGAGGACTAGCGGGAGTCGGGGAGCTGTTTTTT. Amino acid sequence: CAWSGGLAGVGELFF.

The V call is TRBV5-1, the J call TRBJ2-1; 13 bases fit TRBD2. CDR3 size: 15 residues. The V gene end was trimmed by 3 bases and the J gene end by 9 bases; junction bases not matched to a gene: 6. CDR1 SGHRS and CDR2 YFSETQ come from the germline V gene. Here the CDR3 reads CASSWTSGSFGEQFF. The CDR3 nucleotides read TGCGCCAGCAGCTGGACTAGCGGGAGTTTTGGTGAGCAGTTCTTC.

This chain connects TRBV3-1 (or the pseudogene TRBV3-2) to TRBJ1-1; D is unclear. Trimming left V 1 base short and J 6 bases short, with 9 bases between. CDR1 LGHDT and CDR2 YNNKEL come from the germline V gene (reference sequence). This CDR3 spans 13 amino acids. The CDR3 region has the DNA TGTGCCAGCAGCCAAGGAGGCGGGGCTGAAGCTTTCTTT. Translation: CASSQGGGAEAFF.

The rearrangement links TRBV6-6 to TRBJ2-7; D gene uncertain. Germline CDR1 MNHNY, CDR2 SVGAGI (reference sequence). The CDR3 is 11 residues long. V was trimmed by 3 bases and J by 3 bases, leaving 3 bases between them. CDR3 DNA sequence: TGTGCCAGCAGTTATATCTACGAGCAGTACTTC. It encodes CASSYIYEQYF.

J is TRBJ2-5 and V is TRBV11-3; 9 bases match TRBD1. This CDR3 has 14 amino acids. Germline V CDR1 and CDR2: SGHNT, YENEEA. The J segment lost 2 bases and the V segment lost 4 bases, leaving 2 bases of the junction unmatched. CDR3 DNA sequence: TGTGCCAGCAGCTGGGGACAGGGACAAGAGACCCAGTACTTC. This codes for CASSWGQGQETQYF. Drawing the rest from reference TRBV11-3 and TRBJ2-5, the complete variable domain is EAGVVQSPRYKIIEKKQPVAFWCNPISGHNTLYWYLQNLGQGPELLIRYENEEAVDDSQLPKDRFSAERLKGVDSTLKIQPAELGDSAVYLCASSWGQGQETQYFGPGTRLLVL.

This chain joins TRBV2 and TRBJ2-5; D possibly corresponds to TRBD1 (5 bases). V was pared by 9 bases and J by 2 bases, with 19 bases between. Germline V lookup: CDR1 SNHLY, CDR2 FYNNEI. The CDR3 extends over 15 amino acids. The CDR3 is CASAAAGPTQETQYF. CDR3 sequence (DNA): TGTGCCAGTGCTGCGGCAGGGCCTACTCAAGAGACCCAGTACTTC. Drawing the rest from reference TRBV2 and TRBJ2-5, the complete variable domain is EPEVTQTPSHQVTQMGQEVILRCVPISNHLYFYWYRQILGQKVEFLVSFYNNEISEKSEIFDDQFSVERPDGSNFTLKIRSTKLEDSAMYFCASAAAGPTQETQYFGPGTRLLVL.

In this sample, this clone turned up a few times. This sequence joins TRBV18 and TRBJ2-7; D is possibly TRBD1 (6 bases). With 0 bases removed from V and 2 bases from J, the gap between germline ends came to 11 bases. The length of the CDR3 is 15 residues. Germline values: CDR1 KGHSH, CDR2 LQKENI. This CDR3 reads CASSPPDSFAYEQYF. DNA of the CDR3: TGTGCCAGCTCACCACCGGACAGTTTCGCCTACGAGCAGTACTTC.

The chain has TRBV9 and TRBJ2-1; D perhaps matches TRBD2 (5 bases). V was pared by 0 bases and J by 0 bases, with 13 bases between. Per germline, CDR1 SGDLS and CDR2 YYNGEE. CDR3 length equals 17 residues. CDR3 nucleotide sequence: TGTGCCAGCAGCGTAGCGGCGGGCGGTAGCTCCTACAATGAGCAGTTCTTC. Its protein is CASSVAAGGSSYNEQFF.

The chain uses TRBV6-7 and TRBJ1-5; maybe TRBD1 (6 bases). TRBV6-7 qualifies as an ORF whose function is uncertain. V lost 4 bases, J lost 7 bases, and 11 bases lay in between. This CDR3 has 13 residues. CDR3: CASSSDSDQPQHF. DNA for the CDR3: TGTGCCAGCAGTTCGGACAGTGACCAGCCCCAGCATTTT.

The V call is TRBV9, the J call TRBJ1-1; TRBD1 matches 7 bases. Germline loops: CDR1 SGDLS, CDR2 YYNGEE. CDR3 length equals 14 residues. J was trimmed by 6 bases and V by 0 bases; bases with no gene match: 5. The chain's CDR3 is CASSVVGQGAEAFF. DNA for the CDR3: TGTGCCAGCAGCGTAGTGGGGCAGGGGGCTGAAGCTTTCTTT.

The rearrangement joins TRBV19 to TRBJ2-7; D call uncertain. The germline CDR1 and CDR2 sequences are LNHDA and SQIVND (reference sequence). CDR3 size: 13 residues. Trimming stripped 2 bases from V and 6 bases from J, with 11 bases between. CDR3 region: CASSISPGGEQYF. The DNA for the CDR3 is TGTGCCAGTAGTATAAGCCCCGGTGGCGAGCAGTACTTC.

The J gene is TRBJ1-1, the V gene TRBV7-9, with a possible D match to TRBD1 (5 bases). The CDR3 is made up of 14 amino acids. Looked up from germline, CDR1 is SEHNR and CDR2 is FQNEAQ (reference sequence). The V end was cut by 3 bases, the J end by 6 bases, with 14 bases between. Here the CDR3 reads CASSFLRGGPEAFF. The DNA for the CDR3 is TGTGCCAGCAGCTTTTTACGGGGGGGTCCTGAAGCTTTCTTT.

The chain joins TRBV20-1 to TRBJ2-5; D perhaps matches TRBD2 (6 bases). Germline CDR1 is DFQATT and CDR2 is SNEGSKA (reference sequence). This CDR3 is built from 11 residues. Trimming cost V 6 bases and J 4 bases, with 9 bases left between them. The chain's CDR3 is CSAVGGETQYF. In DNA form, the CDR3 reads TGCAGTGCCGTCGGGGGAGAGACCCAGTACTTC.

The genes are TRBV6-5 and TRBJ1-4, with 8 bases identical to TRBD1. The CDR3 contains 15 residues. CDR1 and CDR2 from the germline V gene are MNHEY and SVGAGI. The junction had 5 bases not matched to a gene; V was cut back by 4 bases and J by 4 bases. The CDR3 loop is CASSSGGADNEKLFF. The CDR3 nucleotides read TGTGCCAGCAGTTCAGGGGGCGCAGATAATGAAAAACTGTTTTTT.